Below, one TCR beta chain is given with its context. Only in-frame clones appear in the TCRdb table, and some are missing; sequencing was by immunoSEQ multiplex PCR. The sample has about 20,000 clones; roughly 84% are singletons. This sample was included in a study of somatic mutations in cytotoxic T cells in rheumatoid arthritis. The V and J ends lost 1 base and 4 bases, in that order; junction bases with no gene match: 2. Germline V gives CDR1 SGHVS, CDR2 FNYEAQ. CDR3 size: 15 residues. The sample comprised CD8+ T cells sorted from blood. The source of this sequence is a woman aged 45-60 years in good health. This chain uses TRBV7-6 with TRBJ1-3; TRBD1 matches 9 bases. For the CDR3, the DNA is TGTGCCAGCAGCTTAGGGACAGGGGAAGGAAACACCATATATTTT. Amino acid sequence: CASSLGTGEGNTIYF.